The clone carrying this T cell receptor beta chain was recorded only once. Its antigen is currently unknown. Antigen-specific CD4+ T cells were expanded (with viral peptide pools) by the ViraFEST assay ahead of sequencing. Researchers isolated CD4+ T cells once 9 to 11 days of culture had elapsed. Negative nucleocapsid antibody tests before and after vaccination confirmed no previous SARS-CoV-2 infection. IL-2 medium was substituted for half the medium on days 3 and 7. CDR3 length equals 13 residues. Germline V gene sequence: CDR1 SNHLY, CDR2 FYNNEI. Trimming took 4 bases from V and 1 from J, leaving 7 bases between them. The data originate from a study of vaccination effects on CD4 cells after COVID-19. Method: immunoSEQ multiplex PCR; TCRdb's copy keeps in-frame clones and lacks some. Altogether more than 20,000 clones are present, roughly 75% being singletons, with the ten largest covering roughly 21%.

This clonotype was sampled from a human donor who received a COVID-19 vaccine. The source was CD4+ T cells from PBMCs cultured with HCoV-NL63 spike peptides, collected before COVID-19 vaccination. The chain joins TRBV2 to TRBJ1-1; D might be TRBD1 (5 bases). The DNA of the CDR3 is TGTGCCAGCAGTGGACAGCCGAACACTGAAGCTTTCTTT. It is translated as CASSGQPNTEAFF.